A selection of T cell receptor beta chains follows, all from one sample in a study of blood T cell repertoires in COVID-19. Here immunoSEQ multiplex PCR was the method, and the copy in TCRdb shows in-frame clones only, minus some. The sample has 200,000 to 300,000 clones; roughly 86% are singletons. Material: PBMCs or T cells enriched from blood (not recorded which). All receptors come from a middle-aged woman with acute COVID-19. Each CDR3 is given without its conserved first and last residue. Part of the rows lack a size; the others show once, few, many or a class for expanded clones.

v_gene: TRBV11-3; abundance: -; CDR3aa: ASSLLSPSPLH
v_gene: TRBV6-5; abundance: -; CDR3aa: ASSSSSYNSPLH
v_gene: TRBV5-1; abundance: -; CDR3aa: ASSLQGAAGANVLT
v_gene: TRBV5-4; abundance: once; CDR3aa: ASSPGVAGVTGELF
v_gene: TRBV4-1; abundance: -; CDR3aa: ASSQDQTSGSTDTQY
v_gene: TRBV29-1; abundance: -; CDR3aa: SVRDRGDYGYT
v_gene: TRBV19; abundance: -; CDR3aa: ASSRIAGGPTDTQY
v_gene: TRBV7-9; abundance: once; CDR3aa: ASSSPTGGADGYT
v_gene: TRBV7-9; abundance: -; CDR3aa: ASSTQRESSYEQY
v_gene: TRBV10-3; abundance: -; CDR3aa: AAQGDNYEQY
v_gene: TRBV3-1/TRBV3-2; abundance: -; CDR3aa: ASSQLGRGQY
v_gene: TRBV5-1; abundance: -; CDR3aa: ASRADVLDSPTDTQY
v_gene: TRBV5-1; abundance: -; CDR3aa: ASSLGGSGNEQF
v_gene: TRBV27; abundance: -; CDR3aa: ASSRRETGDEQY
v_gene: TRBV5-1; abundance: -; CDR3aa: ARPTASNSPLH
v_gene: TRBV5-5; abundance: -; CDR3aa: ASSKRTSTDTQY
v_gene: TRBV29-1; abundance: -; CDR3aa: SVEDRGNYGYT
v_gene: TRBV9; abundance: -; CDR3aa: ASTRGANVYGYT
v_gene: TRBV10-1; abundance: -; CDR3aa: ASIRVGRGNSPLH
v_gene: TRBV7-3; abundance: -; CDR3aa: ASSLLAGDAGELF
v_gene: TRBV21-1; abundance: -; CDR3aa: ASSKPCVFGQANTEAF
v_gene: TRBV20-1; abundance: -; CDR3aa: SAITGQQSI
v_gene: TRBV18; abundance: -; CDR3aa: ASSLSESSYNEQF
v_gene: TRBV7-9; abundance: -; CDR3aa: ASSFARGSSGNTIY
v_gene: TRBV19; abundance: -; CDR3aa: ASSPSGTPIAIY
v_gene: TRBV19; abundance: -; CDR3aa: ASSYSTGELF
v_gene: TRBV9; abundance: -; CDR3aa: ASSLSTGATDTQY
v_gene: TRBV5-4; abundance: once; CDR3aa: ASSLGGGEVSGNTIY
v_gene: TRBV5-1; abundance: -; CDR3aa: ASSEQKLSGRASNEQF
v_gene: TRBV6-5; abundance: -; CDR3aa: ASSYLREELTDTQY
v_gene: TRBV3-1/TRBV3-2; abundance: -; CDR3aa: ASSQASPKEVSEQY
v_gene: TRBV7-3; abundance: -; CDR3aa: ASSLYRDSYNEQF
v_gene: TRBV2; abundance: -; CDR3aa: ASSPLGGVSTEAF
v_gene: TRBV19; abundance: -; CDR3aa: ASSIGAGGSYEQY
v_gene: TRBV11-2; abundance: -; CDR3aa: ASSYGDRGEQY
v_gene: TRBV7-9; abundance: -; CDR3aa: AVGGISNQPQH
v_gene: TRBV21-1; abundance: few; CDR3aa: AATRVLDRGREQY
v_gene: TRBV27; abundance: -; CDR3aa: ASSPSSGYFNEQY
v_gene: TRBV19; abundance: -; CDR3aa: ASSIGANTGELF
v_gene: TRBV24-1; abundance: once; CDR3aa: ATSDPGTDSGNTIY
v_gene: TRBV9; abundance: -; CDR3aa: ASSSTRTTGAFYEQY
v_gene: TRBV9; abundance: -; CDR3aa: ASSSGRVSYEQY
v_gene: TRBV6-5; abundance: -; CDR3aa: ASGGNVETQY
v_gene: TRBV7-3; abundance: many; CDR3aa: ASSLGLAGSGELF
v_gene: TRBV7-3; abundance: -; CDR3aa: ASSSKSGYNEQF
v_gene: TRBV9; abundance: -; CDR3aa: ASSPSGEGLAPGANVLT
v_gene: TRBV7-6; abundance: -; CDR3aa: ASSLDSRVSGTYNEQF
v_gene: TRBV4-2; abundance: -; CDR3aa: ASSQDRGGSGKAQY
v_gene: TRBV7-2; abundance: -; CDR3aa: ASRKPGRRTGELF